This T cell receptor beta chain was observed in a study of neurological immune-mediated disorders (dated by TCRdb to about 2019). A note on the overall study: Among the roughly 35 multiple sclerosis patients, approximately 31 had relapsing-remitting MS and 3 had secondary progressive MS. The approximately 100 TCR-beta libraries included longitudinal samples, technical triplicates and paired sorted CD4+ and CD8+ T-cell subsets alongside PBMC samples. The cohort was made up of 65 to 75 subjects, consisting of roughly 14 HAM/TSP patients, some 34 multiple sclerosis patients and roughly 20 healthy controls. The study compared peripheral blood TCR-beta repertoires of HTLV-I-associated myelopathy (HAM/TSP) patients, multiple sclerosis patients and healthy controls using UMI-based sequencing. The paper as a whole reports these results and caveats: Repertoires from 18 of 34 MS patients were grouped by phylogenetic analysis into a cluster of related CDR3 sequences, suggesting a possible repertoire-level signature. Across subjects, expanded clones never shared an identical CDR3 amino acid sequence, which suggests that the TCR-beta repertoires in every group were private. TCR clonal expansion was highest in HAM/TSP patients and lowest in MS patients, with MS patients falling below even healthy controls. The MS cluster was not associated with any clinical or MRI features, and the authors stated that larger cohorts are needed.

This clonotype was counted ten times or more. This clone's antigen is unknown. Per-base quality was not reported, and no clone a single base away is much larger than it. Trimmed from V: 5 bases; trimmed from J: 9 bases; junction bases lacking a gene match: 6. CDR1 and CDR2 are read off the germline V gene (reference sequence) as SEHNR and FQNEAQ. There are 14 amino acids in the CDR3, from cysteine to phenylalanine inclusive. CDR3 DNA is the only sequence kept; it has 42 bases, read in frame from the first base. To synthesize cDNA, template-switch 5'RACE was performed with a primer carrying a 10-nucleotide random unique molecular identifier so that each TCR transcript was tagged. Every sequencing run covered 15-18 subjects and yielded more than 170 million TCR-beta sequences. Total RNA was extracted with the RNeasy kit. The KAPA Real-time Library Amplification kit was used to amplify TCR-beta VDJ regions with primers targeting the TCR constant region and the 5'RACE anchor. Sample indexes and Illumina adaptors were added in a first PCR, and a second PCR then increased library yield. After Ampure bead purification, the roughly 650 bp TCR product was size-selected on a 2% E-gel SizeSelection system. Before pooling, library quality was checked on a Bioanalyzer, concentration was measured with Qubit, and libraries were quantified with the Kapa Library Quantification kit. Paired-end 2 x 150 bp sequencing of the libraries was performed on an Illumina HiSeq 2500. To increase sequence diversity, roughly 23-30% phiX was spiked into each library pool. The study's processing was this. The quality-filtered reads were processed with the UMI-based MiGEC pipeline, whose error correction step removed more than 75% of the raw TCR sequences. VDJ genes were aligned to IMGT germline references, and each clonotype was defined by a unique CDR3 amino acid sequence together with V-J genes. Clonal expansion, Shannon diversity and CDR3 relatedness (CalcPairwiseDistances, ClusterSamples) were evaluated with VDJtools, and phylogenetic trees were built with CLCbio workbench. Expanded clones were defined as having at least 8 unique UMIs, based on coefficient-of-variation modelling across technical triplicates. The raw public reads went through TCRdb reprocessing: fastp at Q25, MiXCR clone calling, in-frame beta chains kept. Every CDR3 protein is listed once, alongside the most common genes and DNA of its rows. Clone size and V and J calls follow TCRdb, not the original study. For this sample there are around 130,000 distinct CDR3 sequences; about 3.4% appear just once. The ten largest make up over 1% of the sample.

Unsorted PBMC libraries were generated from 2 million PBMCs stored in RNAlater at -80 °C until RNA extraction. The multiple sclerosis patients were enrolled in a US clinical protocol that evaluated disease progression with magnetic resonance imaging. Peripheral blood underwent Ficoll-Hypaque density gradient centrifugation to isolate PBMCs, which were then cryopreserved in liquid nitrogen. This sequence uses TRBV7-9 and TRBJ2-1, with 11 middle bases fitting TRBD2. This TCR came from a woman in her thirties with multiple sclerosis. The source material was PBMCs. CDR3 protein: CASSRLAGGGEQFF. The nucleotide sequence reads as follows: TGTGCCAGCAGCAGATTAGCGGGAGGGGGTGAGCAGTTCTTC.